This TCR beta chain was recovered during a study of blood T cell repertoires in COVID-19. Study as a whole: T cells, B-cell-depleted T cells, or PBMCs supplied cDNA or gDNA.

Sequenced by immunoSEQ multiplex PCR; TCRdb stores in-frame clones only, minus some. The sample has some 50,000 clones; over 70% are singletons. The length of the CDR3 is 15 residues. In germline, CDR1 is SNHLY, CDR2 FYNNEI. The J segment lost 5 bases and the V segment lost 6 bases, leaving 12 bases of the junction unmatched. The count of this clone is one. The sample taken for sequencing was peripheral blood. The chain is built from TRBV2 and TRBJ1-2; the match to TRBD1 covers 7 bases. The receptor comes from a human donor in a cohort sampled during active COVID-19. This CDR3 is CASSVYRGVGYGYTF. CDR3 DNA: TGTGCCAGCAGCGTCTACAGGGGCGTGGGTTATGGCTACACCTTC.